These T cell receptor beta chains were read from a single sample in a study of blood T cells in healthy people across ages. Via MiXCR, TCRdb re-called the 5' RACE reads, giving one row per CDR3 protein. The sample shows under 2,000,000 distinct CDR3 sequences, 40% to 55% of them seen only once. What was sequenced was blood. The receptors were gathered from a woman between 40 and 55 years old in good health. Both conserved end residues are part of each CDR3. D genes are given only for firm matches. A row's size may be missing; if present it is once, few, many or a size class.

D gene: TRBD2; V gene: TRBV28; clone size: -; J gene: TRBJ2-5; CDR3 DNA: TGTGTCAGCAGAAAAGCGGGGGCTCAAGAGACCCAGTACTTC; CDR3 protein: CVSRKAGAQETQYF
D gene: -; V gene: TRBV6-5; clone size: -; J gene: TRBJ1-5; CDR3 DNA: TGTGCCAGCAAAGGGCGGCAGAATCAGCCCCAGCATTTT; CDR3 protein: CASKGRQNQPQHF
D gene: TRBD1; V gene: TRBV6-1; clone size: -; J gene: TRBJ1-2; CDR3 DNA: TGTGCCAGCAGACTTCCAGGGGGCTCGGACTATGGCTACACCTTC; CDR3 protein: CASRLPGGSDYGYTF
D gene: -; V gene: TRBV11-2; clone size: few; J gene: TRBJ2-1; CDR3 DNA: TGTGCCAGCAGCCGAACCTTGGGCGGGGAGTCCTACAATGAGCAGTTCTTC; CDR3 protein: CASSRTLGGESYNEQFF
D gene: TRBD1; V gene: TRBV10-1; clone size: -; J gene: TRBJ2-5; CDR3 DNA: TGCGCCAGCAGTGAACGGGATCCCAGGGGGCAGTACTTC; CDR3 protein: CASSERDPRGQYF
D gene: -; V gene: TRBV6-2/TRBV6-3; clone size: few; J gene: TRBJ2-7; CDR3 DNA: TGTGCCAGCACTCGGCCGGGGCACGAGTACGAGCAGTACTTC; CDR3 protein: CASTRPGHEYEQYF
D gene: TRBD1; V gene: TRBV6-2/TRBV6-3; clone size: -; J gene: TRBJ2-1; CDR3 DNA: TGTGCCAGCAGTTACCCAGACAGGGCCGTCGATGAGCAGTTCTTC; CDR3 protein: CASSYPDRAVDEQFF
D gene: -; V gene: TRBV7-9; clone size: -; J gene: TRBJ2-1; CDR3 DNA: TGTGCCAGCAGCCCAAGGGCCGGGGGCGGTGAGCAGTTCTTC; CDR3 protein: CASSPRAGGGEQFF
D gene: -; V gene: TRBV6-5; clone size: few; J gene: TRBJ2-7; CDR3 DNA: TGTGCCAGCAGTTACGGCGAGGGCTACGAGCAGTACTTC; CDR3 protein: CASSYGEGYEQYF
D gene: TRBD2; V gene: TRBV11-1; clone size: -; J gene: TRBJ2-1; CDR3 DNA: TGTGCCAGCAGCCCATACTACCGACTAGCGGGGGGGTACAAGGAGCAGTTCTTC; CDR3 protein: CASSPYYRLAGGYKEQFF
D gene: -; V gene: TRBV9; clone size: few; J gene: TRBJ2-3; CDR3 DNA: TGTGCCAGCAGCGTAGTTGCAGACACAGATACGCAGTATTTT; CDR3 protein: CASSVVADTDTQYF
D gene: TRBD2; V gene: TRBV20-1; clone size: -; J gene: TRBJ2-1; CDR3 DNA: TGCAGTGCTAGTGAGGCTAGCGGGCCCTACAATGAGCAGTTCTTC; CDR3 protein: CSASEASGPYNEQFF
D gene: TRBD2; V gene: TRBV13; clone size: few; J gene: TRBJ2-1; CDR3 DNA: TGTGCCAGCACTTCCGGCGGGCTAGCGGGATTCGCCCCCAATGAGCAGTTCTTC; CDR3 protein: CASTSGGLAGFAPNEQFF
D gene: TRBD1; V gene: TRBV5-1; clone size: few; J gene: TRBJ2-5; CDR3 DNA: TGCGCCAGCAGACCGGACAGGGCCCAGGAGACCCAGTACTTC; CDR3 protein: CASRPDRAQETQYF
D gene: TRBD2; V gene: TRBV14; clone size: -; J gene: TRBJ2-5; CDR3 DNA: TGTGCCAGCAGCCAACAGCGGGGAGGGCAAGAGACCCAGTACTTC; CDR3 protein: CASSQQRGGQETQYF
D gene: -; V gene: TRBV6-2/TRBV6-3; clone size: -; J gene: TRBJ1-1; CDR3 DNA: TGTGCCAGCGGGTTAAGAGTCTTGAACACTGAAGCTTTCTTT; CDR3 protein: CASGLRVLNTEAFF
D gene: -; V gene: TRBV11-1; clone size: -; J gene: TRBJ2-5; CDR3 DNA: TGTGCCAGCAGCATAACCGGCCAAGAGACCCAGTACTTC; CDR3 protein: CASSITGQETQYF
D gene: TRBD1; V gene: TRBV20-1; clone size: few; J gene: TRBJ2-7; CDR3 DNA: TGCAGTGTCCGGGACAGAGCAGACTACGAGCAGTACTTC; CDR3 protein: CSVRDRADYEQYF
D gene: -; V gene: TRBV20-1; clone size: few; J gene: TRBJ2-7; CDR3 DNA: TGCAGTGCTAGAGAACGGGTTTCCGAGCAGTACTTC; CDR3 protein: CSARERVSEQYF
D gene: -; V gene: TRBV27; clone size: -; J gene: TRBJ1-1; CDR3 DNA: TGTGCCAGCACCATGGTCGCGGGCGCCACTGAAGCTTTCTTT; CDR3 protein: CASTMVAGATEAFF
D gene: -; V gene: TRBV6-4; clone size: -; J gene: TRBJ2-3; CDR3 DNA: TGTGCCAGCAGTCCGCAGGGTTCCCCGGATACGCAGTATTTT; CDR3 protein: CASSPQGSPDTQYF
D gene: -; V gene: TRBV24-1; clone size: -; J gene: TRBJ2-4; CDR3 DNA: TGTGCCACCAGTGATGGGGTAGCCAAAAACATTCAGTACTTC; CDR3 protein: CATSDGVAKNIQYF
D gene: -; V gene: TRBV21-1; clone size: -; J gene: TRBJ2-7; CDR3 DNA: TGTGCCAGCAGCAATGAGAGGGACAGGTTTCCGTCGAACTACGAGCAGTACTTC; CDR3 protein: CASSNERDRFPSNYEQYF
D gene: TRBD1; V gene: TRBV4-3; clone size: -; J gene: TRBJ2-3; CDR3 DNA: TGCGCCAGCAGCCAGGGCTCGGGCAGGGGGCGTCGCACAGATACGCAGTATTTT; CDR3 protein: CASSQGSGRGRRTDTQYF
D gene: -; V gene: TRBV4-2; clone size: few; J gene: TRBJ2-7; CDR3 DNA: TGTGCCAGCAGCCAAATAGACGGGACGAGCTCCTACGAGCAGTACTTC; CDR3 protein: CASSQIDGTSSYEQYF
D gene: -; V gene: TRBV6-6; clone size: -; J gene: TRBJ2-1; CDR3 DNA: TGTGCCAGCGGTTCGGGGCTCGGCAATGAGCAGTTCTTC; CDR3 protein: CASGSGLGNEQFF
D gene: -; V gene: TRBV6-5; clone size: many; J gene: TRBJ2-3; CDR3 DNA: TGTGCCGCAGGAGAGGATACGCAGTATTTT; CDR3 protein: CAAGEDTQYF
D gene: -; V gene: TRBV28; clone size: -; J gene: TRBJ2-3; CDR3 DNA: TGTGCCAGCAGTTTACCCACATCAGGACAGACCTTCACAGATACGCAGTATTTT; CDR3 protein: CASSLPTSGQTFTDTQYF
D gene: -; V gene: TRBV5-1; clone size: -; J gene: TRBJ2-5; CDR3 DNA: TGCGCCAGCAGCTTGCAAGATAGGGAGGTAGAGACCCAGTACTTC; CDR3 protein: CASSLQDREVETQYF
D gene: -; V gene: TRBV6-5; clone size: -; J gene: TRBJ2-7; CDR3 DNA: TGTGCCAGCGGCGAATCTAGCATCCATGAGCAGTACTTC; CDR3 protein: CASGESSIHEQYF
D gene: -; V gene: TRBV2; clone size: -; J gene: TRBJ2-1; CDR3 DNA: TGTGCCAGCAACGGAGTGAGCTCCTACAATGAGCAGTTCTTC; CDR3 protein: CASNGVSSYNEQFF
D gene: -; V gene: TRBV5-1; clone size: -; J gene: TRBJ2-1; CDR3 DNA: TGCGCCAGCAGCTTGGAGTCAGGCTATTCCAATGAGCAGTTCTTC; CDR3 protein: CASSLESGYSNEQFF
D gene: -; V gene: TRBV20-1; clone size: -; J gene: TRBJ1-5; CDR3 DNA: TGCAGTGCTATCCGGGACCTGGGTCTGGGGCAGCCCCAGCATTTT; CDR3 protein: CSAIRDLGLGQPQHF
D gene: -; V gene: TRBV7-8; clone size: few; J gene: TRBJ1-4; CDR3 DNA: TGTGCCAGCAGCAGCCACAGGGAATCTAATGAAAAACTGTTTTTT; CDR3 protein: CASSSHRESNEKLFF
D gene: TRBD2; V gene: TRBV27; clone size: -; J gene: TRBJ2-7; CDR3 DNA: TGTGCCAGCAGTCGGACTAGCGGGGGCCGAAGCTCCTACGAGCAGTACTTC; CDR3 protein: CASSRTSGGRSSYEQYF
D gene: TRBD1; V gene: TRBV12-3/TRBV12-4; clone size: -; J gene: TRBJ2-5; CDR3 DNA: TGTGCCAGCAGTACCCGCCTTCCGGGACAGGGGAATCAAGAGACCCAGTACTTC; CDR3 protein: CASSTRLPGQGNQETQYF
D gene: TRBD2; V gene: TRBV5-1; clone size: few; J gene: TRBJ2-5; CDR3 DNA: TGCGCCAGCAGCTCTAGACCCGCGGGGGATAACCAAGAGACCCAGTACTTC; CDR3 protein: CASSSRPAGDNQETQYF
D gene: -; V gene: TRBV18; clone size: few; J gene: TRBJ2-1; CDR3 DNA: TGTGCCAGCTCACCATTGGGCGAGTACAATGAGCAGTTCTTC; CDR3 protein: CASSPLGEYNEQFF
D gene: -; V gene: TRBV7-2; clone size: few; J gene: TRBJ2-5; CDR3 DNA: TGTGCCAGCAGCTTATTTGCGGGGACAGAGACCCAGTACTTC; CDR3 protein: CASSLFAGTETQYF
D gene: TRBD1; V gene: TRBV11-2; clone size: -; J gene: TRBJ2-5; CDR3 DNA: TGTGCCAGCAGCTATACAGGGGATCAGTACTTC; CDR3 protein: CASSYTGDQYF
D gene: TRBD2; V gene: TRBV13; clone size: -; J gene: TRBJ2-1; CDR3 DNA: TGTGCCAGCAGCTTAGGAGCGGGGGGTTACAATGCGCAGTTCTTC; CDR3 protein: CASSLGAGGYNAQFF
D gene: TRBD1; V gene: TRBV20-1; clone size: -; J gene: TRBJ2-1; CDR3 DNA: TGCAGTGCAGAGGACAGGGATGAGCAGTTCTTC; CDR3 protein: CSAEDRDEQFF
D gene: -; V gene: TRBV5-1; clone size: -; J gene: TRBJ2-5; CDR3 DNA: TGTGCTAGCAGCTTAGGGGCTACCCAAGAGACCCAGTACTTC; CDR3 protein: CASSLGATQETQYF
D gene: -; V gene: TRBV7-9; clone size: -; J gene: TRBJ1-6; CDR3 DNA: TGTGCCAGCAGCTCTGATATTACAGGCTCACCCCTCCACTTT; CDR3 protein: CASSSDITGSPLHF
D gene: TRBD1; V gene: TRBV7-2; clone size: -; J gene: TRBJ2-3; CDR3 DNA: TGTGCCAGCAGCTCTAGGCCCGGGACAGGGGGAAAAGATACGCAGTATTTT; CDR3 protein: CASSSRPGTGGKDTQYF
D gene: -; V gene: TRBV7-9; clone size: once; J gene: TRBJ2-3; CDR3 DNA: TGTGCCAGCAGCTTACAGTGGGGTACAGATACGCAGTATTTT; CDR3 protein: CASSLQWGTDTQYF
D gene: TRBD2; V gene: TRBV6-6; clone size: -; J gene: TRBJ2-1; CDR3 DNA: TGTGCCAGCAGACCCCCTCTCGGTGAGCGGGGGGGCGGTGAGCAGTTCTTC; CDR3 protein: CASRPPLGERGGGEQFF
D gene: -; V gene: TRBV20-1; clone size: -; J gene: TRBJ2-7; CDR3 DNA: TGCAGTGCGCTGCCGGGCAATGAGCAGTACTTC; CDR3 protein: CSALPGNEQYF
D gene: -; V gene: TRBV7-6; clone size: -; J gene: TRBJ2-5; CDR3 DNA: TGTGCCAGCAGCCGTGAAGAGGCCCAGTACTTC; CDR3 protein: CASSREEAQYF